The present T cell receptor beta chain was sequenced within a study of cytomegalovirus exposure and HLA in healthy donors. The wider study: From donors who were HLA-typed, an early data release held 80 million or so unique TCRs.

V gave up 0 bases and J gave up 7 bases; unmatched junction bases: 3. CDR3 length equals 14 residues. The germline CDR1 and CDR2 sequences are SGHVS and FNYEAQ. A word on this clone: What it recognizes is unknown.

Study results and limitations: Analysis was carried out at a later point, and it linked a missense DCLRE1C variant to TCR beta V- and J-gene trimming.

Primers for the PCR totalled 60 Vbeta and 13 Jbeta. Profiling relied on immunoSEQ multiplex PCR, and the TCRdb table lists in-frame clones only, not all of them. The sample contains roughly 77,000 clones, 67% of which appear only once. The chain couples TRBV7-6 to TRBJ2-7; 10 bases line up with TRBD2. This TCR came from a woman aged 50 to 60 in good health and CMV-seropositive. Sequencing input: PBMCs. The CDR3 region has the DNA TGTGCCAGCAGCTTAGCGGGACTAGCGCCTGAGCAGTACGTC. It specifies CASSLAGLAPEQYV.